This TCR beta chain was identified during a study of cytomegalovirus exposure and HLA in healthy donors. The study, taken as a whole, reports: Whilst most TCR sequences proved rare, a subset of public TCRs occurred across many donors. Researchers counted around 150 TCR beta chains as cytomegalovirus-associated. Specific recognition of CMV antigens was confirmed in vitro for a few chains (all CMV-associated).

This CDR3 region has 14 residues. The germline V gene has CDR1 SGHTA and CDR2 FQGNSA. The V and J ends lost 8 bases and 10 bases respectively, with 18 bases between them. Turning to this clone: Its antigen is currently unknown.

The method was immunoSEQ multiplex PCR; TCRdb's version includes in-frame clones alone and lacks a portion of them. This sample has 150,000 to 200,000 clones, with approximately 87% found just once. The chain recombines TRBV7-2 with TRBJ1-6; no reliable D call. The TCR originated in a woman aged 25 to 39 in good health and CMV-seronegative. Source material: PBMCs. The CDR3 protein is CASEGSSIGSPLHF. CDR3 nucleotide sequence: TGTGCCAGCGAGGGCAGCTCCATCGGGTCACCCCTCCACTTT.